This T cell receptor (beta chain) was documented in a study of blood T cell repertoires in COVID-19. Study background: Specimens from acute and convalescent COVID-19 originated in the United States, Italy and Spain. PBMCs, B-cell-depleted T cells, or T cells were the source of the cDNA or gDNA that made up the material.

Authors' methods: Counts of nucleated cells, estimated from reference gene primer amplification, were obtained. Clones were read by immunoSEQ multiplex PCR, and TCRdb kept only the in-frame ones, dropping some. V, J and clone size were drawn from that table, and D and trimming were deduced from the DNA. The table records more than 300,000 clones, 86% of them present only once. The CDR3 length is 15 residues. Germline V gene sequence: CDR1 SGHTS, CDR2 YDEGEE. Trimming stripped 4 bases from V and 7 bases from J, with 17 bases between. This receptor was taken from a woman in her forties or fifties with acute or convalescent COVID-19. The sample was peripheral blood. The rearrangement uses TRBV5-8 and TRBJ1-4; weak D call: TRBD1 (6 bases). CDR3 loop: CASSLPLGAVEKLFF. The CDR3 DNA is TGTGCCAGCAGCCTCCCCCTGGGGGCAGTTGAAAAACTGTTTTTT.